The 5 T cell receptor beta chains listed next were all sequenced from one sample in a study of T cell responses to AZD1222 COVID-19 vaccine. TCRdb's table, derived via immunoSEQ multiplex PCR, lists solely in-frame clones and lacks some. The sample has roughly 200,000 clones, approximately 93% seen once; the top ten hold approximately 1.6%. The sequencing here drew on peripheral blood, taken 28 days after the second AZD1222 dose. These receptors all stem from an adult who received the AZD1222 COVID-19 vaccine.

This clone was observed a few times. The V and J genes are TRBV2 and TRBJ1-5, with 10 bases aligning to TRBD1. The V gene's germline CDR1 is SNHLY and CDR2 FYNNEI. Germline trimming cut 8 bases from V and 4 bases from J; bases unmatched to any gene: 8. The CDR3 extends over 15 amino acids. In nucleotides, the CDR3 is TGTGCCAGCTTGAAGGAGGGACAGGGGAATCAGCCCCAGCATTTT. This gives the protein CASLKEGQGNQPQHF.

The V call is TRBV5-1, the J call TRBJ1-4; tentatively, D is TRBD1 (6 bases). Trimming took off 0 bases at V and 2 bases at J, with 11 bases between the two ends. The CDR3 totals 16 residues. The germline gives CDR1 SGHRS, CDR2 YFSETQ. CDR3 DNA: TGCGCCAGCAGCTTGGTTCTGGGGGGCACTAATGAAAAACTGTTTTTT. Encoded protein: CASSLVLGGTNEKLFF. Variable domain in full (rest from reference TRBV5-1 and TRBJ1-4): KAGVTQTPRYLIKTRGQQVTLSCSPISGHRSVSWYQQTPGQGLQFLFEYFSETQRNKGNFPGRFSGRQFSNSRSEMNVSTLELGDSALYLCASSLVLGGTNEKLFFGSGTQLSVL.

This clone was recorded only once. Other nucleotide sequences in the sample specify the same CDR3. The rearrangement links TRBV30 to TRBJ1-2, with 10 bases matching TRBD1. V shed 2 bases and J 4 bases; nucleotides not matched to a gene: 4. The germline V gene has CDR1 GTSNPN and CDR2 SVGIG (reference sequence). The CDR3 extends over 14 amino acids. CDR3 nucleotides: TGTGCCTGGAGTAGACAGGGGGCAGGCTATGGCTACACCTTC. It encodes CAWSRQGAGYGYTF. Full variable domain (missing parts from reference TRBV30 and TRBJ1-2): SQTIHQWPATLVQPVGSPLSLECTVEGTSNPNLYWYRQAAGRGLQLLFYSVGIGQISSEVPQNLSASRPQDRQFILSSKKLLLSDSGFYLCAWSRQGAGYGYTFGSGTRLTVV.

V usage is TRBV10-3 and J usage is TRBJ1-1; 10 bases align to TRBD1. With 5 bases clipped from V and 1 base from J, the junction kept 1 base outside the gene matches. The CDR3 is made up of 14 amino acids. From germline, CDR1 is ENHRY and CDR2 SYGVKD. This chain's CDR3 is CAISRTGGNTEAFF. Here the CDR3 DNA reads TGTGCCATCAGTAGGACAGGGGGGAACACTGAAGCTTTCTTT.

The CDR3 DNA reads as TGCGCCAGCAGCAAAAGGACGGAGGCGAAAGATACGCAGTATTTT. This sequence encodes CASSKRTEAKDTQYF. The chain joins TRBV5-1 to TRBJ2-3; D might be TRBD2 (5 bases). V was cut by 4 bases and J by 5 bases, with 17 bases left in between. The germline gives CDR1 SGHRS, CDR2 YFSETQ. The CDR3 is 15 residues long.